The 32 T cell receptor beta chains in this list originate from one sample, sequenced in a study of early T cells in non-severe SARS-CoV-2 infection. TCRdb independently ran MiXCR on the 5' RACE reads; one entry per CDR3 protein. The repertoire holds 40,000 to 45,000 distinct CDR3 sequences, with roughly 6.6% as singletons. The sample in question was whole blood, obtained at baseline. These receptors came from an adult who was a healthcare worker with PCR-confirmed SARS-CoV-2 infection or an uninfected control (not recorded which).

This clonotype occurred many times. The chain is built from TRBV11-2 and TRBJ2-1, with D hard to call. This CDR3 has 16 amino acids. CDR1 SGHAT and CDR2 FQNNGV come from the germline V gene. The V end lost 3 bases, the J end lost 3 bases, and 15 bases lay between the germline ends. The CDR3 protein is CASSLDGPVVYNEQFF. The CDR3 nucleotides read TGTGCCAGCAGCTTGGACGGGCCAGTTGTCTACAATGAGCAGTTCTTC.

This clonotype was counted at least ten times. The DNA for the CDR3 is TGCGCCAGCAGCCAGGTAGCGAGGGCAGATACGCAGTATTTT. Protein product: CASSQVARADTQYF. The chain has TRBV4-3 and TRBJ2-3; D is possibly TRBD2 (5 bases). Germline CDR1 is LGHNA and CDR2 is YSLEER. The length of the CDR3 is 14 residues. V was shortened by 3 bases and J by 4 bases, with 11 bases between the two germline ends.

This clonotype was observed at least ten times. CDR3 coding DNA: TGTGCCAGCAGCCCGCGGTTAGCGGGAGTAGAGACCCAGTACTTC. Its translation is CASSPRLAGVETQYF. This chain links TRBV5-6 with TRBJ2-5, with TRBD2 matching over 9 bases. The CDR3 extends over 15 amino acids. Germline V lookup: CDR1 SGHDT, CDR2 YYEEEE. Trimming took 4 bases from V and 4 from J; bases not matched to a gene: 8.

Ten or more counts support this clonotype. The chain couples TRBV7-9 to TRBJ2-2; no reliable D call. Germline values: CDR1 SEHNR, CDR2 FQNEAQ (reference sequence). This CDR3 region has 16 residues. V was pared by 5 bases and J by 0 bases, with 13 bases between. The CDR3 spells CASSRIIPANTGELFF. The CDR3, as DNA: TGTGCCAGCAGCCGCATAATACCTGCGAACACCGGGGAGCTGTTTTTT.

This clonotype came up a few times. V gene TRBV6-6 combines with J gene TRBJ1-5; 8 nucleotides match TRBD1. With 7 bases clipped from V and 6 bases from J, the junction kept 14 bases outside the gene matches. Germline loops: CDR1 MNHNY, CDR2 SVGAGI (reference sequence). The CDR3 loop spans 16 amino acids. CDR3 bases: TGTGCCAGCACCCACGATTGGGCACAGGGGGGTCAGCCCCAGCATTTT. Encoded protein: CASTHDWAQGGQPQHF.

This clonotype was seen only a few times. The chain uses TRBV4-2 and TRBJ2-1; D possibly matches TRBD1 or TRBD2 (5 bases each). The CDR3 runs to 14 residues. V lost 0 bases and J lost 9, with 12 bases in between. CDR1 and CDR2 from the germline V gene are LGHNA and YNFKEQ. The CDR3 spells CASSQEWGSGEQFF. The CDR3 nucleotides read TGTGCCAGCAGCCAAGAATGGGGGAGCGGTGAGCAGTTCTTC.

The chain couples TRBV14 to TRBJ2-5, with TRBD1 as a possible D gene (6 bases). V was cut by 4 bases and J by 5 bases, with 17 bases left in between. There are 15 residues in the CDR3. CDR1 and CDR2 from the germline V gene are SGHDN and FVKESK. The CDR3 DNA follows: TGTGCCAGCAGCCCCAACGCCGGGACAACGGAGACCCAGTACTTC. It translates to CASSPNAGTTETQYF.

This clonotype was observed many times. CDR3 loop: CASSEAGDTQYF. The CDR3 DNA follows: TGTGCCAGCAGTGAAGCTGGAGATACGCAGTATTTT. The chain joins TRBV6-1 to TRBJ2-3, with unresolved D. The CDR3 extends over 12 amino acids. Trimming removed 0 bases at V and 5 bases at J, with 3 bases between. Germline-derived CDR1 and CDR2 are MNHNS and SASEGT.

Concerning this clonotype itself: Given a much more abundant clone one base away, this may be a read error. This rearrangement joins TRBV14 to TRBJ2-7; D remains unclear. From germline, CDR1 is SGHDN and CDR2 FVKESK. V lost 3 bases, J lost 3 bases, and 3 bases lay in between. There are 11 residues in the CDR3. The DNA for the CDR3 is TGTGCCAGCAGCCACCTCTACGAGCAGTACTTC. This gives the protein CASSHLYEQYF. The whole variable domain, remainder taken from reference TRBV14 and TRBJ2-7, is EAGVTQFPSHSVIEKGQTVTLRCDPISGHDNLYWYRRVMGKEIKFLLHFVKESKQDESGMPNNRFLAERTGGTYSTLKVQPAELEDSGVYFCASSHLYEQYFGPGTRLTVT.

This clonotype was picked up many times. CDR3: CASKGTLSTDTQYF. The DNA of the CDR3 is TGTGCCAGCAAAGGGACCCTTAGCACAGATACGCAGTATTTT. The chain links TRBV6-2 or TRBV6-3 to TRBJ2-3; D tentatively reads TRBD1 or TRBD2 (5 bases each). Germline CDR1 reads MNHEY; CDR2 reads SVGEGT. This CDR3 region has 14 residues. Between the trimmed V and J ends, which lost 7 bases and 0 bases, there was a span of 11 bases.

This clonotype occurred many times. The V and J genes are TRBV6-2 or TRBV6-3 and TRBJ2-2; D call uncertain. Trimming left V 10 bases short and J 1 base short, with 10 bases between. The CDR3 sequence is 13 residues long. Germline V gene lookup returns CDR1 MNHEY and CDR2 SVGEGT. In nucleotides, the CDR3 is TGTGCCACCTTGGAACAGAACACCGGGGAGCTGTTTTTT. This sequence encodes CATLEQNTGELFF.

This clonotype was seen ten or more times. J is TRBJ2-2 and V is TRBV6-1, with D unresolved. Trimming pared 1 base from V and 6 bases from J, leaving 12 bases between. The CDR3 spans 15 residues. Germline assignment: CDR1 MNHNS and CDR2 SASEGT. CDR3 in DNA: TGTGCCAGCAGTGAAGAACCAGGCCCCGCCGGGGAGCTGTTTTTT. This translates into CASSEEPGPAGELFF.

V and J are TRBV3-1 and TRBJ2-1; weak D call: TRBD2 (6 bases). This CDR3 contains 16 residues. Trimming pared 4 bases from V and 0 bases from J, leaving 13 bases between. The germline CDR1 and CDR2 sequences are LGHDT and YNNKEL (reference sequence). CDR3 sequence (DNA): TGTGCCAGCAGCCCACGACGGGGGAGCTCCTACAATGAGCAGTTCTTC. This translates into CASSPRRGSSYNEQFF.

In its sample, this clonotype was seen many times. The V gene is TRBV4-3, the J gene TRBJ1-5; tentatively, D is TRBD1 (5 bases). V lost 6 bases and J lost 2, with 29 bases in between. The germline CDR1 and CDR2 sequences are LGHNA and YSLEER. The CDR3 length is 20 residues. CDR3 DNA: TGCGCCAGCAGAGATCGACAGTTGGCCCCCCTTTGGTTGGGCAATCAGCCCCAGCATTTT. Its translation is CASRDRQLAPLWLGNQPQHF.

The table lists this clonotype with many counts. The chain has TRBV27 and TRBJ2-7; D might be TRBD2 (5 bases). Germline V gene data show CDR1 as MNHEY and CDR2 as SMNVEV (reference sequence). This CDR3 has 17 amino acids. The V end lost 7 bases, the J end lost 3 bases, and 25 bases lay between the germline ends. CDR3 nucleotide sequence: TGTGCCAGCACCGACCGGGGTAGCGCGACGTTCGACTACGAGCAGTACTTC. Its protein is CASTDRGSATFDYEQYF.

This clonotype occurred many times. V is TRBV11-3 and J is TRBJ1-1; D remains unclear. Germline CDR1 is SGHNT and CDR2 is YENEEA. The germline V and J ends were trimmed by 3 bases and 1 base, with 6 bases remaining between them. This CDR3 has 13 amino acids. CDR3 sequence: CASSFGANTEAFF. The DNA for the CDR3 is TGTGCCAGCAGCTTTGGAGCGAACACTGAAGCTTTCTTT.

This clonotype was seen a few times. This chain links TRBV11-3 with TRBJ2-3; D gene uncertain. Trimming stripped 0 bases from V and 2 bases from J, with 6 bases between. The CDR3 runs 14 residues. Germline loops: CDR1 SGHNT, CDR2 YENEEA. CDR3 sequence: CASSLDAFTDTQYF. CDR3 nucleotide sequence: TGTGCCAGCAGCTTAGACGCCTTCACAGATACGCAGTATTTT.

CDR3 sequence: CASSPRDFTGELFF. The CDR3 DNA is TGTGCCAGCAGTCCCCGGGATTTCACCGGGGAGCTGTTTTTT. V and J are TRBV7-9 and TRBJ2-2; weak D call: TRBD2 (5 bases). Germline values: CDR1 SEHNR, CDR2 FQNEAQ (reference sequence). The CDR3 is 14 amino acids. V was clipped by 6 bases and J by 4 bases, with 12 bases between them.

This clonotype was seen at least ten times. The genes are TRBV7-9 and TRBJ1-5, with D perhaps TRBD1 (6 bases). CDR1 is SEHNR and CDR2 is FQNEAQ in the germline V gene (reference sequence). This CDR3 is built from 16 residues. The V end was cut by 1 base, the J end by 3 bases, with 13 bases between. The DNA of the CDR3 is TGTGCCAGCAGCTTAGAAAGTGGGACATTCAATCAGCCCCAGCATTTT. Residues: CASSLESGTFNQPQHF.

By frequency in the sample, this clonotype is medium-sized. The CDR3 is CSGPAKTSTDTQYF. The CDR3 nucleotides are TGCAGTGGCCCCGCCAAAACTAGCACAGATACGCAGTATTTT. This chain connects TRBV20-1 to TRBJ2-3; the D is unclear. The CDR3 has 14 residues. The V and J ends lost 7 bases and 0 bases respectively, with 14 bases between them. Germline V gene sequence: CDR1 DFQATT, CDR2 SNEGSKA (reference sequence).

This clonotype was found many times. This CDR3 reads CASSSNEQFF. In DNA form, the CDR3 reads TGTGCCAGCAGTTCCAATGAGCAGTTCTTC. The V call is TRBV6-2 or TRBV6-3, the J call TRBJ2-1; no reliable D call. V was clipped by 4 bases and J by 6 bases, with 1 base between them. This CDR3 contains 10 residues. Germline V gene lookup returns CDR1 MNHEY and CDR2 SVGEGT.

There are a few counts of this clonotype. The genes are TRBV4-1 and TRBJ2-7; TRBD1 matches at 7 bases. J lost 2 bases, V lost 1 base, and 8 bases had no gene match. Germline-derived CDR1 and CDR2 are MGHRA and YSYEKL. This CDR3 spans 16 amino acids. The CDR3 protein is CASSQGLRQGPYEQYF. Here the CDR3 DNA reads TGCGCCAGCAGCCAAGGCCTTAGACAGGGACCCTACGAGCAGTACTTC.

Ten or more counts support this clonotype. The gene calls are TRBV12-3 or TRBV12-4 and TRBJ1-1, with 7 bases identical to TRBD1. With 6 bases clipped from V and 8 bases from J, the junction kept 9 bases outside the gene matches. The CDR3 has 13 residues. The CDR3: CASRLIQGKEAFF. The CDR3 coding sequence is TGTGCCAGCAGACTGATACAGGGGAAAGAAGCTTTCTTT.

This clonotype was seen a handful of times. This chain links TRBV7-9 with TRBJ2-1; 10 bases map to TRBD1. Germline V lookup: CDR1 SEHNR, CDR2 FQNEAQ (reference sequence). Trimming cost V 1 base and J 6 bases; bases outside gene matches: 0. The length of the CDR3 is 14 residues. The CDR3 region has the DNA TGTGCCAGCAGCTTAGGGGACAGGGGCAATGAGCAGTTCTTC. Translated, it gives CASSLGDRGNEQFF.

This chain joins TRBV20-1 and TRBJ2-3; the D is unclear. Germline CDR1 and CDR2: DFQATT and SNEGSKA (reference sequence). Trimming removed 8 bases from V and 4 bases from J, with 1 base in between. The length of the CDR3 is 8 residues. CDR3 residues: CSPDTQYF. The CDR3 DNA reads TGCAGTCCAGATACGCAGTATTTT.

This clonotype was counted many times. The CDR3 here is CASSFTETQYF. CDR3 nucleotide sequence: TGTGCCAGCAGCTTTACGGAGACCCAGTACTTC. J is TRBJ2-5 and V is TRBV7-2; D is ambiguous. The length of the CDR3 is 11 residues. V gave up 3 bases and J gave up 5 bases, with 4 bases separating them. The V gene's germline CDR1 is SGHTA and CDR2 FQGNSA.

This clonotype was counted a few times. This chain links TRBV28 with TRBJ2-5, with D perhaps being TRBD1 or TRBD2 (5 bases each). The CDR3 totals 12 residues. Germline-derived CDR1 and CDR2 are MDHEN and SYDVKM. The ends were cut back, 3 bases at V and 3 bases at J, with 5 bases in the middle. CDR3 DNA: TGTGCCAGCAGTTTGGGGGAAGAGACCCAGTACTTC. This translates into CASSLGEETQYF. Filled out from reference TRBV28 and TRBJ2-5, the complete variable domain reads DVKVTQSSRYLVKRTGEKVFLECVQDMDHENMFWYRQDPGLGLRLIYFSYDVKMKEKGDIPEGYSVSREKKERFSLILESASTNQTSMYLCASSLGEETQYFGPGTRLLVL.

A few counts support this clonotype. The chain is built from TRBV29-1 and TRBJ2-5; D remains unclear. V shed 4 bases and J shed 3 bases, with 3 bases lying between them. This CDR3 spans 10 amino acids. The V gene's germline CDR1 is SQVTM and CDR2 ANQGSEA. The CDR3 sequence is CSVAKETQYF. The CDR3 DNA reads TGCAGCGTTGCCAAAGAGACCCAGTACTTC.

The V gene is TRBV7-8, the J gene TRBJ2-1; 8 bases line up with TRBD2. This CDR3 is built from 13 residues. J lost 9 bases, V lost 2 bases, and 3 bases had no gene match. Germline V gene data show CDR1 as SGHVS and CDR2 as FQNEAQ. In DNA form, the CDR3 reads TGTGCCAGCAGCTTACGGGGGGGAGGTGAGCAGTTCTTC. It yields the protein CASSLRGGGEQFF.

This clonotype came up many times. The rearrangement uses TRBV6-6 and TRBJ1-6; no clear D. CDR3 size: 13 residues. Looked up from germline, CDR1 is MNHNY and CDR2 is SVGAGI (reference sequence). Deletions cut 7 bases from V and 6 bases from J, with 10 bases between. As DNA, the CDR3 is TGTGCCAGCACCCCCGGGCCTAATTCACCCCTCCACTTT. Translating it yields CASTPGPNSPLHF.

This clonotype counts as medium-sized (0.01 to 0.1%). J is TRBJ2-1 and V is TRBV27; the D is unclear. The CDR3 has 14 amino acids. Germline CDR1 and CDR2: MNHEY and SMNVEV (reference sequence). The ends were cut back, 6 bases at V and 0 bases at J, with 9 bases in the middle. The CDR3 sequence: CASRQEVSYNEQFF. The CDR3 DNA follows: TGTGCCAGCAGGCAAGAGGTCTCCTACAATGAGCAGTTCTTC.

This clonotype was counted ten times or more. V and J are TRBV6-1 and TRBJ1-5, with unresolved D. The CDR3 spans 14 residues. The germline V and J ends were trimmed by 1 base and 6 bases, with 10 bases remaining between them. Germline CDR1 MNHNS, CDR2 SASEGT. CDR3 DNA: TGTGCCAGCAGTGAAGGGATCGGGATTCAGCCCCAGCATTTT. This translates into CASSEGIGIQPQHF.